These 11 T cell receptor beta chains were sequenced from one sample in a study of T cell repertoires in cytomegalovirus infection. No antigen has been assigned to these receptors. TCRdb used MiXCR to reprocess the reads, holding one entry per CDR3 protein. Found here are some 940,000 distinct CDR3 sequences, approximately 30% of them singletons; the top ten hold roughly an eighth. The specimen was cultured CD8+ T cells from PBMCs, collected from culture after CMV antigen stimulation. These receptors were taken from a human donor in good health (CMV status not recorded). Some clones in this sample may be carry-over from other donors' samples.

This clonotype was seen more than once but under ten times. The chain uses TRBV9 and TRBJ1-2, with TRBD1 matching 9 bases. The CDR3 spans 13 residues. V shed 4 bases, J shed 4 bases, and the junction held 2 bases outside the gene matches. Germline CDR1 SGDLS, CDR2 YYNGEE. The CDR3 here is CASSRDRAYGYTF. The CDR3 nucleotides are TGTGCCAGCAGCCGGGACAGGGCCTATGGCTACACCTTC.

CDR3 loop: CASSFTGLPLHF. DNA for the CDR3: TGTGCCAGCAGCTTTACGGGGTTACCCCTCCACTTT. The genes are TRBV7-9 and TRBJ1-6; no reliable D call. Per the germline V gene, CDR1 is SEHNR and CDR2 is FQNEAQ (reference sequence). V lost 3 bases and J 12 bases, leaving 9 bases between the germline ends. The CDR3 totals 12 residues.

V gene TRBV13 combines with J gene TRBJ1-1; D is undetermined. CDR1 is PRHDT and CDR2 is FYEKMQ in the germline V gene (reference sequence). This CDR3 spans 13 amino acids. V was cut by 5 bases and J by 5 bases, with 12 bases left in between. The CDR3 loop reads CASSPTRETEAFF. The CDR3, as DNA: TGTGCCAGCAGCCCTACCCGGGAGACTGAAGCTTTCTTT.

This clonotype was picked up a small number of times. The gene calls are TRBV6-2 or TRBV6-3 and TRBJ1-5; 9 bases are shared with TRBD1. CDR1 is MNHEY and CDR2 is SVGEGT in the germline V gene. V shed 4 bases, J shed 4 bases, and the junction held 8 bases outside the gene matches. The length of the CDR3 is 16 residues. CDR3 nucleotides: TGTGCCAGCAGTTCCATTACAGGGGGCTGGAATCAGCCCCAGCATTTT. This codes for CASSSITGGWNQPQHF.

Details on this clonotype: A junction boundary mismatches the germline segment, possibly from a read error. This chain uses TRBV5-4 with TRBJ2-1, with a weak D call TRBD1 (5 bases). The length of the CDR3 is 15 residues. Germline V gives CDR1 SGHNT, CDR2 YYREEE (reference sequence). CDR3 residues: CVSSLDGGAYNEQFF. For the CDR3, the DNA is TGTGTCAGCAGTTTGGACGGTGGGGCATACAATGAGCAGTTCTTC.

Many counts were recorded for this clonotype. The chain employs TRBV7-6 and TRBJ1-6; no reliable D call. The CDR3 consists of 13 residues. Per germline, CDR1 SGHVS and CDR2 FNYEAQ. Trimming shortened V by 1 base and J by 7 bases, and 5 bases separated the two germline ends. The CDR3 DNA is TGTGCCAGCAGCTTAGGAGACAATTCACCCCTCCACTTT. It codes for CASSLGDNSPLHF.

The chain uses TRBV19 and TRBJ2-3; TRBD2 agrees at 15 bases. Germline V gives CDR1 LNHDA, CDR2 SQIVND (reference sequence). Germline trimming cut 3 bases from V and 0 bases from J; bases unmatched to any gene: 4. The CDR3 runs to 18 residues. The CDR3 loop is CASSIWGLAGGSTDTQYF. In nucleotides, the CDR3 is TGTGCCAGTAGTATCTGGGGACTAGCGGGGGGCAGCACAGATACGCAGTATTTT.

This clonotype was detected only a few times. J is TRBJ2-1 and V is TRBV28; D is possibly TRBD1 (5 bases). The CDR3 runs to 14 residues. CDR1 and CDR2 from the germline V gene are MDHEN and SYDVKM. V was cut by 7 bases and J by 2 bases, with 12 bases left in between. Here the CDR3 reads CASNKGYPYNEQFF. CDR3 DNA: TGTGCCAGCAATAAGGGGTACCCCTACAATGAGCAGTTCTTC.

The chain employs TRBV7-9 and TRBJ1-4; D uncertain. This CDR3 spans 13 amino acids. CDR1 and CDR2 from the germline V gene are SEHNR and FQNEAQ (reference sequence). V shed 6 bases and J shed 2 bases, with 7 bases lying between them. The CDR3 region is CASRSRTNEKLFF. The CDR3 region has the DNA TGTGCCAGCAGGTCCAGGACTAATGAAAAACTGTTTTTT.

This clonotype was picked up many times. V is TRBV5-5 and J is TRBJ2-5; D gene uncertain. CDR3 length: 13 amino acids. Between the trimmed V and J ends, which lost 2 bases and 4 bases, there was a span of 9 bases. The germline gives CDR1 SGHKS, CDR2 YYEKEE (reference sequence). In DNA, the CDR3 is TGTGCCAGCAGCTTAGTGGGCAGAGAGACCCAGTACTTC. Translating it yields CASSLVGRETQYF.

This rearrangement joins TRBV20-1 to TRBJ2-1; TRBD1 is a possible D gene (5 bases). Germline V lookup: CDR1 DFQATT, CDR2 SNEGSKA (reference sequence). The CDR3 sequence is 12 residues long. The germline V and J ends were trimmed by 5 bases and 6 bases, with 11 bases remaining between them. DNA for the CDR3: TGCAGTGCTCTTGGGGCTAGCAATGAGCAGTTCTTC. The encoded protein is CSALGASNEQFF.